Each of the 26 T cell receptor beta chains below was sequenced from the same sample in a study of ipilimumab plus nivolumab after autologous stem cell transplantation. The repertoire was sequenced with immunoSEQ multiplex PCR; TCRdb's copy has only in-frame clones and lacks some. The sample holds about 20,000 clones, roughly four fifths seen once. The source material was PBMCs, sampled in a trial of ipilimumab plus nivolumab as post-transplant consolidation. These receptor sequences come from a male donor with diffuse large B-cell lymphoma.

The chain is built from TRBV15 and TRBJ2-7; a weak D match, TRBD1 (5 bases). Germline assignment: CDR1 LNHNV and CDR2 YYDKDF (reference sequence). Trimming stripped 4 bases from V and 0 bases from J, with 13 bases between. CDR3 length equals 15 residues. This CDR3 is CATSKTGAPSYEQYF. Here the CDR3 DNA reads TGTGCCACCAGCAAAACAGGTGCTCCCTCCTACGAGCAGTACTTC.

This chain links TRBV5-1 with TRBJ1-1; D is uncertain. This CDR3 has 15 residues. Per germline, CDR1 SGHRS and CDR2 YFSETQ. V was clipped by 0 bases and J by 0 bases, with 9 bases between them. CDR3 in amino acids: CASSLARSMNTEAFF. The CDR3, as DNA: TGCGCCAGCAGCTTGGCAAGGTCTATGAACACTGAAGCTTTCTTT.

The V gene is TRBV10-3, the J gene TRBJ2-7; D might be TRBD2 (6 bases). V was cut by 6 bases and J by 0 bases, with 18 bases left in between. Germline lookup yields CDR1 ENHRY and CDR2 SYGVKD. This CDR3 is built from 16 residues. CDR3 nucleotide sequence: TGTGCCATCAGACAGCCTAGCGCCAAGAGCTCCTACGAGCAGTACTTC. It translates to CAIRQPSAKSSYEQYF.

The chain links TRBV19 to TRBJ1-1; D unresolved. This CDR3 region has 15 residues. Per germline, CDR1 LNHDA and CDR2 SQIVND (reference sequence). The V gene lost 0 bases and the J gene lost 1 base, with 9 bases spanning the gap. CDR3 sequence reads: CASSIDYRENTEAFF. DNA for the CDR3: TGTGCCAGTAGTATAGATTATCGGGAGAACACTGAAGCTTTCTTT.

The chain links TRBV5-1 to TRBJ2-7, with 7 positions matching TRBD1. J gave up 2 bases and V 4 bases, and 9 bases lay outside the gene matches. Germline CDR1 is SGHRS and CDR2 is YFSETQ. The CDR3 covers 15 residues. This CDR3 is CASSHDREPPYEQYF. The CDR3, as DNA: TGCGCCAGCAGCCACGACAGGGAACCCCCCTACGAGCAGTACTTC.

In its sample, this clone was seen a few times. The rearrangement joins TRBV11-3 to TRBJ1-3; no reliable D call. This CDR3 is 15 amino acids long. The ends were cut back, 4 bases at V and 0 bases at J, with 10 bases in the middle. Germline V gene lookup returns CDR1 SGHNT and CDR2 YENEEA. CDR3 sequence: CASSSDRGSGNTIYF. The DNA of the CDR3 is TGTGCCAGCAGCTCTGATCGCGGCTCTGGAAACACCATATATTTT.

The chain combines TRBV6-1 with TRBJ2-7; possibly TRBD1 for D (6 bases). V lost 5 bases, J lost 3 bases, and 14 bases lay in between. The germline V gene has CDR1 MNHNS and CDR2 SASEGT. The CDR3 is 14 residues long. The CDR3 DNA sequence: TGTGCCAGCAGTTCGACAGGCCCCCTCTACGAGCAGTACTTC. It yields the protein CASSSTGPLYEQYF.

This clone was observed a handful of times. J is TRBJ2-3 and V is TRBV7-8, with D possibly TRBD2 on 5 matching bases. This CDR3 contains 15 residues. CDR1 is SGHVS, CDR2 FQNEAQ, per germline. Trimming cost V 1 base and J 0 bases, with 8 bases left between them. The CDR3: CASSLERTSTDTQYF. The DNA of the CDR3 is TGTGCCAGCAGCTTAGAGCGGACTAGCACAGATACGCAGTATTTT.

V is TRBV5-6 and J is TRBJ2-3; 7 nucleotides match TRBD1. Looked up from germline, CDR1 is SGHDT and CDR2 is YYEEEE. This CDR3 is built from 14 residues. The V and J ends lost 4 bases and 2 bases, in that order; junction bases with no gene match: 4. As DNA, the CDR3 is TGTGCCAGCAGCATCGGGACAGTCACAGATACGCAGTATTTT. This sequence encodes CASSIGTVTDTQYF. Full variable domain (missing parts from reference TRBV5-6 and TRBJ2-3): DAGVTQSPTHLIKTRGQQVTLRCSPKSGHDTVSWYQQALGQGPQFIFQYYEEEERQRGNFPDRFSGHQFPNYSSELNVNALLLGDSALYLCASSIGTVTDTQYFGPGTRLTVL.

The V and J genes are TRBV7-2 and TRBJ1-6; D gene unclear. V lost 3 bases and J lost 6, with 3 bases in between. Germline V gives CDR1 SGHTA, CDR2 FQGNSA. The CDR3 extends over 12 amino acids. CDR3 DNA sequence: TGTGCCAGCAGCTTGACTAATTCACCCCTCCACTTT. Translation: CASSLTNSPLHF.

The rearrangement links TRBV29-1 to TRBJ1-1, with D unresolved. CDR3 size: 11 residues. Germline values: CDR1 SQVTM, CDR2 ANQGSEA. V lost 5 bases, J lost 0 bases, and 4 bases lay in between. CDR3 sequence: CSVSLNTEAFF. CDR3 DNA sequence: TGCAGCGTTTCGCTGAACACTGAAGCTTTCTTT.

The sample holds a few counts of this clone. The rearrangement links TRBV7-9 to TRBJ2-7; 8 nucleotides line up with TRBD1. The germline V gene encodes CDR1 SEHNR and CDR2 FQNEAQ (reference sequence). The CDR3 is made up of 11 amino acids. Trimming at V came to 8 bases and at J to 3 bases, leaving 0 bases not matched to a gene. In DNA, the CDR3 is TGTGCCAGCGGACAGGGCTACGAGCAGTACTTC. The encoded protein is CASGQGYEQYF.

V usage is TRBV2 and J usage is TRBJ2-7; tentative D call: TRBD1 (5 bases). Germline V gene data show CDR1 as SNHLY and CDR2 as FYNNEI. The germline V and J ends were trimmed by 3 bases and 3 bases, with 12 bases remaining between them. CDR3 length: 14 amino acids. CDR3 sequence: CASSEGPLLYEQYF. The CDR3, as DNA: TGTGCCAGCAGTGAGGGGCCTCTACTCTACGAGCAGTACTTC.

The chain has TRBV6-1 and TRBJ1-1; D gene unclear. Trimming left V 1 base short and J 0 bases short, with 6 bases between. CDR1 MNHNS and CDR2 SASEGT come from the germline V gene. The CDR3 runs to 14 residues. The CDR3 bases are TGTGCCAGCAGTGAAGGGAATATGAACACTGAAGCTTTCTTT. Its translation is CASSEGNMNTEAFF.

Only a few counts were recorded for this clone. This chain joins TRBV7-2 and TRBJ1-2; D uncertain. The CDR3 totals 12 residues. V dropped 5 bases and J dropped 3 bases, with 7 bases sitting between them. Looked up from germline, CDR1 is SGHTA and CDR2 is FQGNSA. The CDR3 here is CASSPSYYGYTF. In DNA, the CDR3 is TGTGCCAGCAGCCCCTCCTACTATGGCTACACCTTC. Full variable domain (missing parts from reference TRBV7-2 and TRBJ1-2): GAGVSQSPSNKVTEKGKDVELRCDPISGHTALYWYRQSLGQGLEFLIYFQGNSAPDKSGLPSDRFSAERTGGSVSTLTIQRTQQEDSAVYLCASSPSYYGYTFGSGTRLTVV.

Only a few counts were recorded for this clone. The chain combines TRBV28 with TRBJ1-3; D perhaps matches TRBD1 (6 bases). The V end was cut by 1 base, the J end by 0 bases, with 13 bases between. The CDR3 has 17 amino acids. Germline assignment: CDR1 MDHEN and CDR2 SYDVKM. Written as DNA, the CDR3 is TGTGCCAGCAGTTTATTCCCCCTAGGGGGCTCTGGAAACACCATATATTTT. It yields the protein CASSLFPLGGSGNTIYF.

CDR3 nucleotides: TGTGCCAGCAGCTTATCGGGCGGGGAGCTGTTTTTT. Protein product: CASSLSGGELFF. The rearrangement links TRBV7-9 to TRBJ2-2; unclear D gene. The CDR3 is made up of 12 amino acids. Deletions cut 2 bases from V and 7 bases from J, with 5 bases between. CDR1 and CDR2 (germline): SEHNR, FQNEAQ (reference sequence).

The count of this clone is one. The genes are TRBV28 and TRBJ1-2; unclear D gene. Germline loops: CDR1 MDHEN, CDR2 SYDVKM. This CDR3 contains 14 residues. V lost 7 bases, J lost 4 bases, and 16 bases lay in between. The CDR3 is CASTFGVGVYGYTF. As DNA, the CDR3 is TGTGCCAGCACCTTTGGAGTCGGAGTCTATGGCTACACCTTC.

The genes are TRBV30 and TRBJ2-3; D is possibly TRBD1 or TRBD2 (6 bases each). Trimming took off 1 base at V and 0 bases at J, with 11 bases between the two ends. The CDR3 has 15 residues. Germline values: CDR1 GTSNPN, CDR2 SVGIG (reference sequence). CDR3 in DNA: TGTGCCTGGAGTGGCAGGGGAGGTAGCACAGATACGCAGTATTTT. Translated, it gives CAWSGRGGSTDTQYF.

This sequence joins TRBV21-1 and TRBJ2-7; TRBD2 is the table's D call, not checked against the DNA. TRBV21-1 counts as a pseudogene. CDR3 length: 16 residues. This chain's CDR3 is CASSPPCWDWWDEQYF. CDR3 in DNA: TGTGCCAGCAGCCCACCCTGCTGGGACTGGTGGGACGAGCAGTACTTC.

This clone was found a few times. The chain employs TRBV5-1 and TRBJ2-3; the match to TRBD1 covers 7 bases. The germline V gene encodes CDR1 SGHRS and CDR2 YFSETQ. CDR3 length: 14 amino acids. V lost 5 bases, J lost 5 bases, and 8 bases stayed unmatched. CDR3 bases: TGCGCCAGCAGTTTCGGACAGGCCCGAGATACGCAGTATTTT. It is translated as CASSFGQARDTQYF. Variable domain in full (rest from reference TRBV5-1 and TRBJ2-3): KAGVTQTPRYLIKTRGQQVTLSCSPISGHRSVSWYQQTPGQGLQFLFEYFSETQRNKGNFPGRFSGRQFSNSRSEMNVSTLELGDSALYLCASSFGQARDTQYFGPGTRLTVL.

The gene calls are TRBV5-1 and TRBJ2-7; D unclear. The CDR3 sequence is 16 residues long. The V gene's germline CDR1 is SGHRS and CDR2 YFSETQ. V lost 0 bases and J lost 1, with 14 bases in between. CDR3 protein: CASSLGPGQISYEQYF. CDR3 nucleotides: TGCGCCAGCAGCTTGGGCCCGGGTCAAATTTCCTACGAGCAGTACTTC.

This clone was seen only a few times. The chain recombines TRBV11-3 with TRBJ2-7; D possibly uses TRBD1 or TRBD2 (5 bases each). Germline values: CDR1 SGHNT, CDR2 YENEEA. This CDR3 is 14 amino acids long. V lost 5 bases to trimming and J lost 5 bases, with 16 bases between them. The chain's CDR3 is CASSPGVLDNEQYF. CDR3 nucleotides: TGTGCCAGCAGCCCCGGGGTCTTGGACAACGAGCAGTACTTC.

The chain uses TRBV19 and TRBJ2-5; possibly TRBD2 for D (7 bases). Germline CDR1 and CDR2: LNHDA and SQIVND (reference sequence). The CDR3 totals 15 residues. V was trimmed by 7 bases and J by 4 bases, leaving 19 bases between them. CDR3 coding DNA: TGTGCCAGTAAGGAAAGGGGGGGAGGAAGAGAGACCCAGTACTTC. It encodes CASKERGGGRETQYF.

CDR3 bases: TGTGCCAGTATGGCCTTCCGGGAGGGGGGCCTCAATGAGCAGTTCTTC. Translation: CASMAFREGGLNEQFF. This chain uses TRBV19 with TRBJ2-1; TRBD2 matches 8 bases. CDR1 and CDR2 (germline): LNHDA, SQIVND (reference sequence). V was pared by 7 bases and J by 6 bases, with 14 bases of the junction left unmatched. This CDR3 is 16 amino acids long.

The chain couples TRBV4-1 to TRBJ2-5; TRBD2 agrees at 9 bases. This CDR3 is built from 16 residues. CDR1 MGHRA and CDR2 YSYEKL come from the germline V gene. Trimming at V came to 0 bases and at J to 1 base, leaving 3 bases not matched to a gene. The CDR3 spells CASSQERGGGQETQYF. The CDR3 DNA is TGCGCCAGCAGCCAAGAGCGGGGGGGAGGCCAAGAGACCCAGTACTTC.